The 23 T cell receptor beta chains below all came from one sample that was sequenced in a study of post-analysis software for immune sequencing data. These receptors lack a known antigen. Findings and caveats of the study: Five TRBV segments, including TRBV5-6, TRBV5-1 and TRBV20-1, were more frequent in patients than controls.

Libraries were made from TCR beta cDNA, and they carried unique molecular identifiers. TCRdb re-derived calls from the PCR reads in MiXCR, one entry per CDR3 protein. The sample holds approximately 180,000 distinct CDR3 sequences, approximately 31% seen once. Sequencing used blood. All receptors come from a girl aged 10-17 years with multiple sclerosis.

Ten or more counts support this clonotype. This chain links TRBV5-1 with TRBJ2-1; D gene unclear. The germline gives CDR1 SGHRS, CDR2 YFSETQ. The CDR3 contains 14 residues. Trimming took off 4 bases at V and 6 bases at J, with 14 bases between the two ends. CDR3 sequence reads: CASSEAGSGNEQFF. In nucleotides, the CDR3 is TGCGCCAGCAGCGAAGCAGGTTCTGGCAATGAGCAGTTCTTC.

This clonotype occurred many times. The gene calls are TRBV6-5 and TRBJ1-2, with D possibly matching TRBD1 (6 bases). The CDR3 loop spans 15 amino acids. Germline V gives CDR1 MNHEY, CDR2 SVGAGI. V was trimmed by 5 bases and J by 4 bases, leaving 17 bases between them. CDR3 sequence (DNA): TGTGCCAGCAGTCAATCGGACAGCCACGGCTATGGCTACACCTTC. Residues: CASSQSDSHGYGYTF.

This sequence joins TRBV20-1 and TRBJ2-6; D ambiguous. In germline, CDR1 is DFQATT, CDR2 SNEGSKA (reference sequence). The CDR3 runs to 13 residues. V was shortened by 1 base and J by 3 bases, with 4 bases between the two germline ends. For the CDR3, the DNA is TGCAGTGCTAGAGTTAGTGGGGCCAACGTCCTGACTTTC. It yields the protein CSARVSGANVLTF.

This clonotype was seen just once. A much larger clone lies one base from this, so it may be a read error. V and J are TRBV10-3 and TRBJ1-1, with 7 bases fitting TRBD1. The CDR3 has 14 amino acids. Germline CDR1 reads ENHRY; CDR2 reads SYGVKD. Losses at the gene ends were 4 bases for V and 1 base for J; bases not matched to a gene: 3. CDR3 amino acids: CAISGAGGNTEAFF. The CDR3 DNA reads as TGTGCCATCAGTGGGGCAGGGGGGAACACTGAAGCTTTCTTT.

V and J are TRBV5-1 and TRBJ2-1, with D possibly TRBD2 on 5 matching bases. CDR1 and CDR2 (germline): SGHRS, YFSETQ. The CDR3 sequence is 13 residues long. V shed 4 bases and J shed 9 bases, with 14 bases lying between them. CDR3 nucleotide sequence: TGCGCCAGCAGCATATTTGATCGGGGTGAGCAGTTCTTC. It is translated as CASSIFDRGEQFF.

V is TRBV28 and J is TRBJ2-3; 10 bases align to TRBD2. The V gene's germline CDR1 is MDHEN and CDR2 SYDVKM. The trim removed 9 bases at V and 7 bases at J, leaving 4 bases unmatched. CDR3 length: 12 amino acids. The CDR3 loop is CASRAGGNTQYF. The DNA for the CDR3 is TGTGCCAGTAGAGCGGGAGGGAATACGCAGTATTTT.

This chain connects TRBV4-1 to TRBJ2-1; 12 nucleotides agree with TRBD2. CDR3 length: 17 amino acids. Trimming cost V 4 bases and J 6 bases; bases outside gene matches: 10. Per germline, CDR1 MGHRA and CDR2 YSYEKL. CDR3 sequence reads: CASSLGLAGSRFNEQFF. In DNA form, the CDR3 reads TGCGCCAGCAGCCTAGGACTAGCGGGGAGCAGGTTCAATGAGCAGTTCTTC.

This clonotype was counted at least ten times. The junction does not match germline at one end; this may be a read error. The chain combines TRBV10-2 with TRBJ2-3, with TRBD2 identical over 12 bases. Germline values: CDR1 WSHSY, CDR2 SAAADI. The CDR3 covers 14 residues. The CDR3 DNA reads TGCGCCAGCGCTAGGACTAGCGGGATTGATACGCGGTATTTT. It is translated as CASARTSGIDTRYF.

A few counts support this clonotype. The chain is built from TRBV10-3 and TRBJ2-5; 14 nucleotides align to TRBD2. Per the germline V gene, CDR1 is ENHRY and CDR2 is SYGVKD. The CDR3 is made up of 17 amino acids. Unmatched junction bases numbered 8, after V lost 4 bases and J lost 4 bases. The CDR3 spells CAISGEGLAGAVETQYF. CDR3 in DNA: TGTGCCATCAGTGGCGAGGGACTAGCGGGAGCGGTAGAGACCCAGTACTTC.

Details on this clonotype: Germline and junction disagree at one end, which may indicate a read error. The V and J genes are TRBV20-1 and TRBJ2-1, with 7 bases matching TRBD2. The CDR3 runs to 14 residues. CDR1 is DFQATT and CDR2 is SNEGSKA in the germline V gene (reference sequence). CDR3 sequence reads: CSAREPGGHKEQFF. CDR3 nucleotide sequence: TGCAGTGCTAGAGAACCGGGAGGCCACAAAGAGCAGTTCTTC.

This chain links TRBV7-9 with TRBJ1-6, with TRBD1 as a possible D gene (5 bases). Trimming removed 6 bases from V and 8 bases from J, with 17 bases in between. CDR3 length: 15 amino acids. The germline V gene encodes CDR1 SEHNR and CDR2 FQNEAQ (reference sequence). The CDR3 is CASRHTDSVYSPLHF. The DNA for the CDR3 is TGTGCCAGCAGACATACAGACAGTGTTTATTCACCCCTCCACTTT.

The chain recombines TRBV28 with TRBJ1-1; no definite D call. The CDR3 length is 16 residues. V lost 8 bases to trimming and J lost 0 bases, with 19 bases between them. Germline CDR1 MDHEN, CDR2 SYDVKM. This chain's CDR3 is CASGSTRTDMNTEAFF. The CDR3 nucleotides read TGTGCCAGCGGTTCCACCAGGACCGATATGAACACTGAAGCTTTCTTT.

This clonotype has a count of ten or more. This chain joins TRBV24-1 and TRBJ1-4; D remains unclear. The CDR3 consists of 12 residues. Germline loops: CDR1 KGHDR, CDR2 SFDVKD. Trimming removed 7 bases from V and 3 bases from J, with 5 bases in between. CDR3 coding DNA: TGTGCCACCAGAGGACCTAATGAAAAACTGTTTTTT. Protein: CATRGPNEKLFF.

In this sample, this clonotype turned up many times. The genes are TRBV20-1 and TRBJ2-1; D is uncertain. The length of the CDR3 is 14 residues. Trimming stripped 6 bases from V and 0 bases from J, with 12 bases between. The germline V gene has CDR1 DFQATT and CDR2 SNEGSKA (reference sequence). This chain's CDR3 is CSAPGALSYNEQFF. In DNA, the CDR3 is TGCAGTGCCCCCGGAGCGCTCTCCTACAATGAGCAGTTCTTC.

Many counts were recorded for this clonotype. The chain couples TRBV7-2 to TRBJ2-3; D might be TRBD2 (5 bases). The CDR3 extends over 15 amino acids. Germline V lookup: CDR1 SGHTA, CDR2 FQGNSA. V gave up 0 bases and J gave up 2 bases, with 9 bases separating them. The CDR3 reads CASSLASGFTDTQYF. The CDR3 DNA reads as TGTGCCAGCAGCTTAGCTTCGGGATTCACAGATACGCAGTATTTT. Supplemented by reference TRBV7-2 and TRBJ2-3, the full variable domain reads GAGVSQSPSNKVTEKGKDVELRCDPISGHTALYWYRQSLGQGLEFLIYFQGNSAPDKSGLPSDRFSAERTGGSVSTLTIQRTQQEDSAVYLCASSLASGFTDTQYFGPGTRLTVL.

With respect to this clonotype: A single base separates this from a much larger clone, so it may be a read error. This chain links TRBV4-2 with TRBJ1-4; D not resolved. The CDR3 runs to 15 residues. CDR1 and CDR2 from the germline V gene are LGHNA and YNFKEQ. The DNA for the CDR3 is TGTGCCAGCAGCCCCGACGGAGCAACTAATGAAAAACGGTTTTTT. Its protein is CASSPDGATNEKRFF.

This clonotype was recorded many times. The CDR3 here is CAISDGTSSSYEQYF. The CDR3 nucleotides are TGTGCCATCAGTGACGGGACTAGTTCTTCCTACGAGCAGTACTTC. The chain couples TRBV10-3 to TRBJ2-7; 8 nucleotides match TRBD2. Germline V gives CDR1 ENHRY, CDR2 SYGVKD. With V trimmed by 3 bases and J by 1 base, 5 bases remained unmatched. The CDR3 consists of 15 residues.

This clonotype occurred many times. The junction shows a germline mismatch at one end, possibly a read error. The rearrangement links TRBV5-1 to TRBJ2-7; D is unclear. This CDR3 is 12 amino acids long. Germline V gene data show CDR1 as SGHRS and CDR2 as YFSETQ. CDR3 loop: CASSPGTYEQYF. The DNA of the CDR3 is TGTGCCAGCAGCCCAGGCACCTACGAGCAGTACTTC.

The gene calls are TRBV20-1 and TRBJ2-7; D not resolved. The closer fit of TRBJ2-5 to the DNA end suggests the J call may be wrong. From germline, CDR1 is DFQATT and CDR2 SNEGSKA (reference sequence). The CDR3 extends over 12 amino acids. The CDR3 is CSALDGRKTQYF. CDR3 nucleotide sequence: TGCAGTGCTTTGGACGGAAGAAAGACCCAGTACTTC.

On this clonotype itself: A single base separates this from a much larger clone, so it may be a read error. In this CDR3 the conserved last residue, phenylalanine or tryptophan, is missing, so a read error is likely. The genes are TRBV7-2 and TRBJ2-4; TRBD2 matches 8 bases. The closer fit of TRBJ2-7 to the DNA end suggests the J call may be wrong. Germline CDR1 SGHTA, CDR2 FQGNSA. CDR3 size: 15 residues. The CDR3 coding sequence is TGTGCCAGCAGCTTAGACAATAGCGGGGCCTACGAGCAGTACTTG. It encodes CASSLDNSGAYEQYL.

The V and J genes are TRBV28 and TRBJ2-7; a possible D gene is TRBD1 (6 bases). V lost 7 bases and J 2 bases, leaving 12 bases between the germline ends. CDR3 length equals 13 residues. Germline V CDR1 and CDR2: MDHEN, SYDVKM. The CDR3 coding sequence is TGTGCCAGCACGAAGACAGGAGCCTACGAGCAGTACTTC. This sequence encodes CASTKTGAYEQYF.

This clonotype was picked up one time. The chain employs TRBV30 and TRBJ1-4; D gene ambiguous. CDR3 length equals 14 residues. The germline CDR1 and CDR2 sequences are GTSNPN and SVGIG (reference sequence). Deletions cut 1 base from V and 7 bases from J, with 13 bases between. The CDR3 region is CAWSALLLGEKLFF. DNA of the CDR3: TGTGCCTGGAGTGCCCTACTCCTGGGTGAAAAACTGTTTTTT.

This clonotype showed up just once. The chain links TRBV7-9 to TRBJ1-2; weak D call: TRBD1 (5 bases). Germline CDR1 reads SEHNR; CDR2 reads FQNEAQ (reference sequence). The CDR3 spans 15 residues. The V end lost 1 base, the J end lost 1 base, and 10 bases lay between the germline ends. The chain's CDR3 is CASSLGVGLNYGYTF. The CDR3 nucleotides read TGTGCCAGCAGCTTAGGAGTGGGACTTAACTATGGCTACACCTTC.